The T cell receptor beta chain under discussion was sequenced for a study of CD8 T cells in ankylosing spondylitis. Overall study results and limits: Reportedly, matched ankylosing spondylitis synovial fluid was significantly enriched for disease-linked clones. Disease-linked clones displayed a CD8+ phenotype and appeared relatively rarely in peripheral blood. Typical of ankylosing spondylitis blood, it appeared, was a TCR beta motif of roughly eight highly homologous variants.

There are a few counts of this clonotype. The antigen is not known. The length of the CDR3 is 10 residues. Per the germline V gene, CDR1 is DFQATT and CDR2 is SNEGSKA (reference sequence). Trimming removed 4 bases from V and 6 bases from J, with 7 bases in between. In making TCR beta libraries, quantitative 5'-RACE with molecular barcodes was used. A single record per CDR3 protein comes from TCRdb applying MiXCR to the 5' RACE reads. The repertoire consists of around 540,000 distinct CDR3 sequences, with roughly 13% occurring once and the leading ten covering nearly 7%. Input material: blood, either unsorted or a sorted T cell fraction (not recorded which). The source of this sequence is a male donor with ankylosing spondylitis. The chain recombines TRBV20-1 with TRBJ2-7, with D tentatively TRBD2 (5 bases). In nucleotides, the CDR3 is TGCAGTGCTACCCGGGGCGAGCAGTACTTC. Its protein product is CSATRGEQYF.